These 29 T cell receptor beta chains were all obtained from the same sample, sequenced in a study of tissue T cells after allogeneic stem cell transplantation. Libraries were prepared by immunoSEQ multiplex PCR; TCRdb keeps only in-frame clonotypes and omits some of them. In the table there are about 3,300 clones, 70% of which are singletons. Material: tissue from the right colon, obtained at autopsy. The receptors originated from a male donor aged 60 or older with lung cancer.

This clone was detected once. This chain joins TRBV11-2 and TRBJ1-1; D ambiguous. The V gene lost 1 base and the J gene lost 5 bases, with 11 bases spanning the gap. The germline CDR1 and CDR2 sequences are SGHAT and FQNNGV. The CDR3 is made up of 14 amino acids. The CDR3 loop reads CASSLVTTRTEAFF. The DNA of the CDR3 is TGTGCCAGCAGCTTAGTAACGACGAGAACTGAAGCTTTCTTT.

This chain connects TRBV27 to TRBJ1-6; TRBD1 is a possible D gene (5 bases). V was pared by 6 bases and J by 10 bases, with 16 bases between. Germline CDR1 is MNHEY and CDR2 is SMNVEV (reference sequence). The length of the CDR3 is 14 residues. The CDR3 loop reads CASRVGGVPSPLHF. The CDR3 DNA follows: TGTGCCAGCAGGGTGGGGGGGGTACCCTCACCCCTCCACTTT.

The J gene is TRBJ2-5, the V gene TRBV19; TRBD2 matches 13 bases. Germline V lookup: CDR1 LNHDA, CDR2 SQIVND (reference sequence). The CDR3 consists of 17 residues. The J segment lost 1 base and the V segment lost 9 bases, leaving 11 bases of the junction unmatched. CDR3 in DNA: TGTGCCAGCCGGAGACTAGCGGGGGGAGACATCCAAGAGACCCAGTACTTC. Translating it yields CASRRLAGGDIQETQYF.

V usage is TRBV5-6 and J usage is TRBJ2-5; D may correspond to TRBD1 or TRBD2 (5 bases each). Germline CDR1 reads SGHDT; CDR2 reads YYEEEE. V was cut by 2 bases and J by 5 bases, with 16 bases left in between. The CDR3 consists of 15 residues. The CDR3 protein is CASSLTNRDAETQYF. The CDR3 nucleotides are TGTGCCAGCAGCTTAACAAACCGGGACGCTGAGACCCAGTACTTC.

The V and J genes are TRBV29-1 and TRBJ2-2, with D tentatively TRBD1 (6 bases). The germline V gene encodes CDR1 SQVTM and CDR2 ANQGSEA. The ends were cut back, 7 bases at V and 6 bases at J, with 27 bases in the middle. This CDR3 contains 17 residues. CDR3 in DNA: TGCAGCGCCGCTCTCGTCTCTTCGGGGACATCAGCCGGGGAGCTGTTTTTT. Its protein product is CSAALVSSGTSAGELFF.

This chain links TRBV12-5 with TRBJ2-2; maybe TRBD2 (6 bases). Germline V gene data show CDR1 as LGHNT and CDR2 as FRNRAP. V gave up 0 bases and J gave up 0 bases, with 14 bases separating them. The CDR3 contains 18 residues. The CDR3: CASGLVPSGVANTGELFF. For the CDR3, the DNA is TGTGCTAGTGGTTTGGTCCCCTCGGGGGTCGCGAACACCGGGGAGCTGTTTTTT.

The chain employs TRBV2 and TRBJ1-2; D might be TRBD1 (5 bases). The CDR3 totals 12 residues. V lost 6 bases and J lost 4, with 9 bases in between. Germline assignment: CDR1 SNHLY and CDR2 FYNNEI. As DNA, the CDR3 is TGTGCCAGCAGACCGACAGCCTATGGCTACACCTTC. Its translation: CASRPTAYGYTF.

J is TRBJ2-3 and V is TRBV5-1; D not certain. V was clipped by 0 bases and J by 6 bases, with 11 bases between them. The CDR3 loop spans 14 amino acids. Germline values: CDR1 SGHRS, CDR2 YFSETQ. CDR3 in amino acids: CASSLDSPADTQYF. The DNA of the CDR3 is TGCGCCAGCAGCTTGGACAGTCCGGCGGATACGCAGTATTTT.

The chain joins TRBV30 to TRBJ2-5; D not resolved. CDR1 is GTSNPN, CDR2 SVGIG, per germline (reference sequence). Trimming shortened V by 2 bases and J by 5 bases, and 9 bases separated the two germline ends. The CDR3 sequence is 12 residues long. In DNA, the CDR3 is TGTGCCTGGAGTCGCGGCGCCGAGACCCAGTACTTC. Protein: CAWSRGAETQYF.

This rearrangement joins TRBV10-2 to TRBJ1-5; 9 positions agree with TRBD1. CDR3 length equals 13 residues. The germline CDR1 and CDR2 sequences are WSHSY and SAAADI. V dropped 10 bases and J dropped 3; count of bases not matched to a gene: 4. The CDR3 loop reads CATGQGNNQPQHF. The CDR3 DNA reads as TGCGCCACTGGACAGGGGAACAATCAGCCCCAGCATTTT.

The chain is built from TRBV5-5 and TRBJ1-5; D is undetermined. Germline V gene lookup returns CDR1 SGHKS and CDR2 YYEKEE (reference sequence). The CDR3 is 14 amino acids. Trimming removed 2 bases from V and 3 bases from J, with 9 bases in between. The CDR3 sequence: CASSFGQNNQPQHF. Here the CDR3 DNA reads TGTGCCAGCAGCTTCGGCCAGAACAATCAGCCCCAGCATTTT. The variable domain in full, completed from reference TRBV5-5 and TRBJ1-5, reads DAGVTQSPTHLIKTRGQQVTLRCSPISGHKSVSWYQQVLGQGPQFIFQYYEKEERGRGNFPDRFSARQFPNYSSELNVNALLLGDSALYLCASSFGQNNQPQHFGDGTRLSIL.

This chain's CDR3 is CASSSPRSQHF. CDR3 nucleotide sequence: TGTGCCAGTAGTAGCCCGAGGTCTCAGCATTTT. This chain joins TRBV19 and TRBJ1-5; D remains ambiguous. The germline V and J ends were trimmed by 4 bases and 13 bases, with 11 bases remaining between them. CDR1 is LNHDA, CDR2 SQIVND, per germline (reference sequence). The CDR3 runs to 11 residues.

V usage is TRBV25-1 and J usage is TRBJ2-1; weak D call: TRBD2 (6 bases). Germline V CDR1 and CDR2: MGHDK, SYGVNS. The CDR3 length is 11 residues. The V end lost 8 bases, the J end lost 13 bases, and 15 bases lay between the germline ends. This CDR3 is CASGSLAQQFF. The CDR3 DNA reads TGTGCCAGCGGTTCTCTAGCGCAACAGTTCTTC.

This clone is labeled large. The J gene is TRBJ1-1, the V gene TRBV6-6; no clear D. The length of the CDR3 is 14 residues. Germline CDR1 MNHNY, CDR2 SVGAGI (reference sequence). V lost 7 bases and J lost 4, with 16 bases in between. The CDR3 DNA sequence: TGTGCCAGCATCCAAGACCCTCAAGGCACTGAAGCTTTCTTT. Translation: CASIQDPQGTEAFF.

This clone is termed large. This rearrangement joins TRBV5-4 to TRBJ1-4; no reliable D call. Germline V gene data show CDR1 as SGHNT and CDR2 as YYREEE (reference sequence). This CDR3 has 14 amino acids. Trimming removed 4 bases from V and 8 bases from J, with 15 bases in between. CDR3: CASSGDGGWEKLFF. The DNA of the CDR3 is TGTGCCAGCAGCGGCGACGGCGGATGGGAAAAACTGTTTTTT.

There are a few counts of this clone. The genes are TRBV6-5 and TRBJ1-4, with a possible D match to TRBD1 (6 bases). The CDR3 runs to 15 residues. V was cut by 6 bases and J by 4 bases, with 15 bases left in between. The germline V gene has CDR1 MNHEY and CDR2 SVGAGI. The CDR3 region has the DNA TGTGCCAGCAGGCAACAGGGATCGCTTAATGAAAAACTGTTTTTT. Translation: CASRQQGSLNEKLFF.

V is TRBV12-3 or TRBV12-4 and J is TRBJ2-7, with a possible D match to TRBD1 (6 bases). V was cut by 6 bases and J by 7 bases, with 16 bases left in between. The length of the CDR3 is 13 residues. In nucleotides, the CDR3 is TGTGCCAGCAGCCTCACAGGGTTGGGGGAGCAGTACTTC. Encoded protein: CASSLTGLGEQYF.

V and J are TRBV13 and TRBJ2-7; perhaps D is TRBD1 or TRBD2 (5 bases each). The length of the CDR3 is 14 residues. The germline V and J ends were trimmed by 5 bases and 2 bases, with 13 bases remaining between them. Germline V gives CDR1 PRHDT, CDR2 FYEKMQ (reference sequence). The CDR3 DNA is TGTGCCAGCAGCACCGGGACGGAAGCCTACGAGCAGTACTTC. It translates to CASSTGTEAYEQYF.

The chain has TRBV11-3 and TRBJ2-3, with unresolved D. V lost 1 base to trimming and J lost 5 bases, with 4 bases between them. Per germline, CDR1 SGHNT and CDR2 YENEEA. The CDR3 is made up of 12 amino acids. For the CDR3, the DNA is TGTGCCAGCAGCTTAGGGGTAGATACGCAGTATTTT. Translated: CASSLGVDTQYF. Looking up the rest from reference TRBV11-3 and TRBJ2-3 gives the full variable domain: EAGVVQSPRYKIIEKKQPVAFWCNPISGHNTLYWYLQNLGQGPELLIRYENEEAVDDSQLPKDRFSAERLKGVDSTLKIQPAELGDSAVYLCASSLGVDTQYFGPGTRLTVL.

This chain connects TRBV7-9 to TRBJ1-4; D possibly corresponds to TRBD1 (5 bases). The CDR3 runs 15 residues. CDR1 is SEHNR and CDR2 is FQNEAQ in the germline V gene (reference sequence). The V end was cut by 1 base, the J end by 8 bases, with 14 bases between. The CDR3 sequence is CASSLDVTKGEKLFF. The CDR3 coding sequence is TGTGCCAGCAGCTTAGACGTTACCAAGGGGGAAAAACTGTTTTTT.

This clone counts as large. The chain couples TRBV6-2 or TRBV6-3 to TRBJ2-1, with 7 bases aligning to TRBD2. Germline CDR1 and CDR2: MNHEY and SVGEGT. V shed 0 bases, J shed 2 bases, and the junction held 4 bases outside the gene matches. CDR3 length equals 16 residues. The CDR3 bases are TGTGCCAGCAGTTACTCGGGGGGAGGGGCCTACAATGAGCAGTTCTTC. Translation: CASSYSGGGAYNEQFF.

The V call is TRBV18, the J call TRBJ2-5; D gene unclear. With 1 base removed from V and 4 bases from J, the gap between germline ends came to 10 bases. Germline V gene lookup returns CDR1 KGHSH and CDR2 LQKENI. The CDR3 has 14 amino acids. CDR3 protein: CASSPRSLGETQYF. CDR3 bases: TGTGCCAGCTCACCACGGTCCTTGGGAGAGACCCAGTACTTC.

CDR3 sequence reads: CASSRWGQGVGSTEAFF. Written as DNA, the CDR3 is TGTGCCAGTAGTCGGTGGGGACAGGGGGTCGGAAGCACTGAAGCTTTCTTT. V usage is TRBV19 and J usage is TRBJ1-1; TRBD1 matches 11 bases. Germline V gene lookup returns CDR1 LNHDA and CDR2 SQIVND (reference sequence). The CDR3 sequence is 17 residues long. J was trimmed by 4 bases and V by 5 bases; bases with no gene match: 12.

The V call is TRBV27, the J call TRBJ2-7, with 7 bases that match TRBD1. V was clipped by 1 base and J by 5 bases; unmatched bases: 2. The CDR3 is made up of 13 amino acids. Germline CDR1 and CDR2: MNHEY and SMNVEV (reference sequence). The CDR3: CASSLYRGDEQYF. DNA for the CDR3: TGTGCCAGCAGTTTATACAGGGGCGACGAGCAGTACTTC.

The chain is built from TRBV5-1 and TRBJ2-6; the match to TRBD1 covers 7 bases. Germline V gives CDR1 SGHRS, CDR2 YFSETQ. Trimming removed 4 bases from V and 2 bases from J; junction bases left unmatched: 9. CDR3 length: 17 amino acids. In nucleotides, the CDR3 is TGCGCCAGCAGCCCTGGACAGGCGACCACTGGGGCCAACGTCCTGACTTTC. This sequence encodes CASSPGQATTGANVLTF.

A single count supports this clone. The V and J genes are TRBV5-4 and TRBJ1-2, with TRBD1 as a possible D gene (6 bases). The CDR3 length is 14 residues. CDR1 and CDR2 (germline): SGHNT, YYREEE (reference sequence). Trimming left V 2 bases short and J 0 bases short, with 8 bases between. The CDR3 region has the DNA TGTGCCAGCAGCTTCAGGACAGCTAACTATGGCTACACCTTC. Protein product: CASSFRTANYGYTF.

V gene TRBV6-2 or TRBV6-3 combines with J gene TRBJ1-3; perhaps TRBD1 as D (5 bases). The CDR3 covers 16 residues. Germline-derived CDR1 and CDR2 are MNHEY and SVGEGT. V dropped 6 bases and J dropped 0 bases, with 15 bases sitting between them. CDR3 region: CASSKDSRTSGNTIYF. The CDR3 nucleotides read TGTGCCAGCAGCAAAGACAGCAGAACCTCTGGAAACACCATATATTTT.

This clone has more than one count but fewer than ten. The chain links TRBV11-2 to TRBJ2-7; tentatively, D is TRBD2 (5 bases). Germline V gene sequence: CDR1 SGHAT, CDR2 FQNNGV. V was shortened by 5 bases and J by 0 bases, with 11 bases between the two germline ends. This CDR3 spans 14 amino acids. The CDR3 loop is CASSTDYSSYEQYF. The CDR3 DNA is TGTGCCAGCAGCACAGACTACAGCTCCTACGAGCAGTACTTC.

By sample share, this clone is large. The V call is TRBV6-6, the J call TRBJ2-1, with 7 bases identical to TRBD2. Germline assignment: CDR1 MNHNY and CDR2 SVGAGI (reference sequence). The V and J ends lost 3 bases and 5 bases, in that order; junction bases with no gene match: 4. The CDR3 length is 14 residues. CDR3 DNA sequence: TGTGCCAGCAGTTATCGGGGGGTAAACAATGAGCAGTTCTTC. Encoded protein: CASSYRGVNNEQFF.